These 18 T cell receptor beta chains originate from one sample sequenced in a study of T-cell reconstitution after alpha-beta-depleted transplantation in children. TCRbeta library preparation incorporated unique molecular identifiers. TCRdb redid the calling of the PCR reads with MiXCR, one entry per CDR3 protein. The top ten clones hold around 15% of a sample with 500,000 or so distinct CDR3 sequences, about an eighth of them seen once. The material was PBMCs, mostly from graft donor cells, obtained 180 days after TCRalphabeta/CD19-depleted stem cell transplant. Receptors originate from a female patient aged 2 to 10 who had a stem cell transplant for aplastic anemia, so the T cells may come from the graft donor.

A few counts support this clonotype. The V and J genes are TRBV7-2 and TRBJ2-7; TRBD1 matches 7 bases. Losses at the gene ends were 7 bases for V and 2 bases for J; bases not matched to a gene: 14. The CDR3 loop spans 16 amino acids. Looked up from germline, CDR1 is SGHTA and CDR2 is FQGNSA. CDR3 in DNA: TGTGCCAGCACTCCTCGGACAGGCACAGGGGCCTACGAGCAGTACTTC. This gives the protein CASTPRTGTGAYEQYF. Together with reference TRBV7-2 and TRBJ2-7, the CDR3 gives the full variable domain: GAGVSQSPSNKVTEKGKDVELRCDPISGHTALYWYRQSLGQGLEFLIYFQGNSAPDKSGLPSDRFSAERTGGSVSTLTIQRTQQEDSAVYLCASTPRTGTGAYEQYFGPGTRLTVT.

This clonotype was recorded a few times. The chain uses TRBV6-2 or TRBV6-3 and TRBJ2-7; 8 nucleotides match TRBD1. The length of the CDR3 is 15 residues. J was trimmed by 3 bases and V by 4 bases; bases with no gene match: 8. Germline lookup yields CDR1 MNHEY and CDR2 SVGEGT. In nucleotides, the CDR3 is TGTGCCAGCAGTTTCGGCAGGGGGCGAGACTACGAGCAGTACTTC. Encoded protein: CASSFGRGRDYEQYF.

This clonotype was recorded a few times. The chain employs TRBV6-5 and TRBJ2-2; 10 bases map to TRBD2. The CDR3 totals 18 residues. J was trimmed by 3 bases and V by 0 bases; bases with no gene match: 7. Germline CDR1 is MNHEY and CDR2 is SVGAGI. The CDR3 DNA reads as TGTGCCAGCAGTTACTCCTGGCTAGCGGGAGCGTACACCGGGGAGCTGTTTTTT. Translated, it gives CASSYSWLAGAYTGELFF.

This clonotype was detected ten times or more. This rearrangement joins TRBV7-2 to TRBJ1-5; D is perhaps TRBD1 (5 bases). This CDR3 comprises 14 residues. V shed 4 bases and J shed 7 bases, with 14 bases lying between them. CDR1 SGHTA and CDR2 FQGNSA come from the germline V gene. The CDR3 sequence: CASSYTSGEQPQHF. The CDR3 DNA sequence: TGTGCCAGCAGCTACACTTCGGGGGAGCAGCCCCAGCATTTT.

CDR3: CASSFDGLEQYV. Here the CDR3 DNA reads TGTGCCAGCAGCTTCGACGGGCTCGAGCAGTACGTC. The J gene is TRBJ2-7, the V gene TRBV11-2; D is unresolved. This CDR3 spans 12 amino acids. The germline V gene has CDR1 SGHAT and CDR2 FQNNGV. Trimming shortened V by 3 bases and J by 6 bases, and 9 bases separated the two germline ends.

The chain has TRBV6-2 or TRBV6-3 and TRBJ2-1; 9 bases match TRBD2. The J segment lost 9 bases and the V segment lost 6 bases, leaving 9 bases of the junction unmatched. CDR3 length: 14 amino acids. Germline CDR1 reads MNHEY; CDR2 reads SVGEGT. The CDR3 reads CASRAGGPRSEQFF. The CDR3 nucleotides are TGTGCCAGCAGGGCGGGAGGGCCTCGGAGTGAGCAGTTCTTC.

The chain is built from TRBV7-2 and TRBJ1-1, with D uncertain. Looked up from germline, CDR1 is SGHTA and CDR2 is FQGNSA. V was trimmed by 5 bases and J by 0 bases, leaving 16 bases between them. CDR3 size: 16 residues. CDR3 residues: CASSPRETSLNTEAFF. In nucleotides, the CDR3 is TGTGCCAGCAGCCCTAGGGAAACGAGTCTGAACACTGAAGCTTTCTTT.

The table lists this clonotype with a few counts. The chain employs TRBV7-2 and TRBJ2-3; 11 bases match TRBD2. The ends lost 5 bases at V and 4 bases at J; junction bases unmatched: 8. This CDR3 contains 16 residues. The germline V gene encodes CDR1 SGHTA and CDR2 FQGNSA. CDR3: CASSLLGTSGPDTQYF. CDR3 coding DNA: TGTGCCAGCAGCCTCCTCGGGACTAGCGGACCAGATACGCAGTATTTT.

This clonotype has a handful of counts. The V call is TRBV4-3, the J call TRBJ1-4; TRBD1 aligns across 7 bases. Germline V gives CDR1 LGHNA, CDR2 YSLEER. The CDR3 sequence is 13 residues long. V gave up 4 bases and J gave up 7 bases; unmatched junction bases: 3. CDR3 sequence reads: CASSRQGSEKLFF. CDR3 nucleotide sequence: TGCGCCAGCAGCCGACAGGGTTCTGAAAAACTGTTTTTT.

On this clonotype: A much larger clone lies a single base off, so this may be a read error. V and J are TRBV20-1 and TRBJ2-3, with 14 bases lining up with TRBD2. V lost 5 bases to trimming and J lost 5 bases; unmatched junction nucleotides: 9. This CDR3 is 16 amino acids long. Looked up from germline, CDR1 is DFQATT and CDR2 is SNEGSKA (reference sequence). CDR3 sequence: CSAHRLAGGRGDTQYF. DNA for the CDR3: TGCAGTGCTCACAGACTAGCGGGAGGGAGGGGAGATACGCAGTATTTT.

This clonotype was seen a few times. The rearrangement links TRBV4-3 to TRBJ2-1, with TRBD2 matching over 11 bases. Looked up from germline, CDR1 is LGHNA and CDR2 is YSLEER. CDR3 size: 23 residues. V lost 4 bases, J lost 2 bases, and 25 bases stayed unmatched. DNA for the CDR3: TGCGCCAGCAGCCTACGGGACAGAATTTTTGCTTCTAGCGGGAGGTTAACCTACAATGAGCAGTTCTTC. This codes for CASSLRDRIFASSGRLTYNEQFF.

In its sample, this clonotype was seen a few times. The V and J genes are TRBV6-2 or TRBV6-3 and TRBJ1-5; D is perhaps TRBD1 (5 bases). V lost 1 base and J 4 bases, leaving 14 bases between the germline ends. Germline assignment: CDR1 MNHEY and CDR2 SVGEGT. CDR3 length: 16 residues. CDR3 sequence reads: CASSYFPGLMNQPQHF. The CDR3 DNA reads as TGTGCCAGCAGTTACTTTCCGGGACTCATGAATCAGCCCCAGCATTTT.

This rearrangement joins TRBV7-2 to TRBJ2-3, with a possible D match to TRBD1 (6 bases). This CDR3 is 15 amino acids long. The germline CDR1 and CDR2 sequences are SGHTA and FQGNSA. Trimming removed 3 bases at V and 2 bases at J, with 12 bases between. CDR3 bases: TGTGCCAGCAGCTTGCCTACAGGGCTCACAGATACGCAGTATTTT. Translating it yields CASSLPTGLTDTQYF.

This clonotype has a handful of counts. The chain is built from TRBV27 and TRBJ2-7, with 9 bases fitting TRBD2. This CDR3 is 16 amino acids long. The V and J ends lost 4 bases and 3 bases, in that order; junction bases with no gene match: 10. Germline assignment: CDR1 MNHEY and CDR2 SMNVEV (reference sequence). The CDR3 region is CASSSGGRAFLYEQYF. The CDR3 DNA reads as TGTGCCAGCAGTTCTGGCGGGAGGGCTTTCCTCTACGAGCAGTACTTC.

Details on this clonotype: One end of the junction varies from germline; a read error may be responsible. The V and J genes are TRBV5-6 and TRBJ1-2; no clear D gene. The length of the CDR3 is 14 residues. Germline CDR1 SGHDT, CDR2 YYEEEE. The CDR3 here is CAISPGQMGYGYTF. The DNA for the CDR3 is TGTGCCATCAGCCCAGGTCAAATGGGCTATGGCTACACCTTC.

This clonotype was seen repeatedly, ten times or more. This chain joins TRBV20-1 and TRBJ2-5; D is unresolved. In germline, CDR1 is DFQATT, CDR2 SNEGSKA (reference sequence). The CDR3 has 11 amino acids. The germline V and J ends were trimmed by 1 base and 5 bases, with 5 bases remaining between them. The CDR3 DNA reads TGCAGTGCTAGAGTGGCGGAGACCCAGTACTTC. Translating gives CSARVAETQYF.

This clonotype occurred a few times. This chain joins TRBV12-3 or TRBV12-4 and TRBJ2-5; TRBD2 might be the D (6 bases). V lost 1 base and J 2 bases, leaving 20 bases between the germline ends. The CDR3 contains 18 residues. CDR3 region: CASSLGQVALASQETQYF. In DNA, the CDR3 is TGTGCCAGCAGTTTAGGGCAAGTGGCTCTAGCGTCACAAGAGACCCAGTACTTC.

This clonotype occurred many times. The V gene is TRBV5-1, the J gene TRBJ2-4; TRBD1 agrees at 7 bases. The CDR3 extends over 15 amino acids. Looked up from germline, CDR1 is SGHRS and CDR2 is YFSETQ. V trimming: 4 bases; J trimming: 6 bases; junction bases outside the gene matches: 10. The CDR3 DNA reads TGCGCCAGCAGCCTCCGACAGGGACGTCGAAACATTCAGTACTTC. Translation: CASSLRQGRRNIQYF.